One and the same sample provided the 7 T cell receptor beta chains below, sequenced in a study of T cells in Graves' hyperthyroidism and ophthalmopathy (dated by TCRdb to between 2018 and 2021). Libraries were made using multiplex PCR. Sequencing took place on an Illumina HiSeq 2000. TCR beta CDR3 regions were amplified from RNA transcripts. For the first round of RT-PCR on the TCR CDR3, the HTBI primer set was used together with the Qiagen OneStep RT-PCR kit. TCRdb trimmed public reads at Q25 via fastp, called clones via MiXCR and kept in-frame beta chains. Each entry is one CDR3 protein sequence, shown with its most common DNA and genes. This sample lists under 550,000 distinct CDR3 sequences; roughly 15% were detected once. The ten top clones hold around 5.3% of the sample. The sequencing input was blood. These TCRs come from a woman under 30 with Graves' hyperthyroidism.

In the case of this clonotype: A read error may explain this, as a much larger clone is one base away. The V and J genes are TRBV10-3 and TRBJ2-1; D call uncertain. The CDR3 loop spans 12 amino acids. Germline CDR1 and CDR2: ENHRY and SYGVKD. The CDR3 reads CASSLTYNEQLF. The DNA for the CDR3 is TGTGCCAGCAGTTTAACCTACAATGAGCAGCTCTTC.

This chain joins TRBV5-1 and TRBJ1-6; 8 bases match TRBD1. This CDR3 has 13 residues. The ends lost 4 bases at V and 10 bases at J; junction bases unmatched: 4. The germline CDR1 and CDR2 sequences are SGHRS and YFSETQ. The CDR3: CASSATGESPLHF. CDR3 nucleotide sequence: TGCGCCAGCAGCGCGACAGGGGAATCACCCCTCCACTTT. The full variable domain, rest sourced from reference TRBV5-1 and TRBJ1-6, is KAGVTQTPRYLIKTRGQQVTLSCSPISGHRSVSWYQQTPGQGLQFLFEYFSETQRNKGNFPGRFSGRQFSNSRSEMNVSTLELGDSALYLCASSATGESPLHFGNGTRLTVT.

This clonotype was detected ten times or more. V is TRBV28 and J is TRBJ1-1; D not certain. This CDR3 comprises 14 residues. The germline V gene has CDR1 MDHEN and CDR2 SYDVKM. Trimming removed 3 bases at V and 0 bases at J, with 8 bases between. This CDR3 reads CASSLATLNTEAFF. CDR3 DNA sequence: TGTGCCAGCAGTTTGGCCACACTGAACACTGAAGCTTTCTTT.

At least ten counts were recorded for this clonotype. This rearrangement joins TRBV7-8 to TRBJ1-5; D not resolved. Germline CDR1 SGHVS, CDR2 FQNEAQ. The V gene lost 1 base and the J gene lost 2 bases, with 12 bases spanning the gap. The CDR3 has 16 amino acids. The CDR3 nucleotides read TGTGCCAGCAGCTTAGGCCACCGTCGTGGCAATCAGCCCCAGCATTTT. This gives the protein CASSLGHRRGNQPQHF.

CDR3 sequence: CASSLSGSGKNTGELFF. For the CDR3, the DNA is TGTGCCAGCAGCTTATCGGGTAGCGGGAAGAACACCGGGGAGCTGTTTTTT. The genes are TRBV7-9 and TRBJ2-2; TRBD2 agrees at 8 bases. J lost 1 base, V lost 2 bases, and 6 bases had no gene match. Per the germline V gene, CDR1 is SEHNR and CDR2 is FQNEAQ (reference sequence). The CDR3 contains 17 residues.

The CDR3 nucleotides are TGTGCCAGCAGCGCTTCATCAGGGGAAGAGACCCAGTACTTC. Its protein product is CASSASSGEETQYF. J is TRBJ2-5 and V is TRBV9; D is perhaps TRBD1 (6 bases). Trimming removed 3 bases from V and 3 bases from J, with 12 bases in between. In germline, CDR1 is SGDLS, CDR2 YYNGEE. The CDR3 runs to 14 residues.

This clonotype has more than one count but fewer than ten. This sequence joins TRBV4-2 and TRBJ2-3; 8 bases are a match to TRBD2. CDR3 length: 15 amino acids. Germline loops: CDR1 LGHNA, CDR2 YNFKEQ. Trimming at V came to 2 bases and at J to 7 bases, leaving 8 bases not matched to a gene. For the CDR3, the DNA is TGTGCCAGCAGCCAATCACTAGCGGAGGGGAATACGCAGTATTTT. It specifies CASSQSLAEGNTQYF.